This T cell receptor (beta chain) was found in a study of Ad26.COV2.S vaccination and SARS-CoV-2 variants. General study results and limits: Total T cell responses were possibly underestimated by TCR breadth and depth analyses.

V lost 0 bases, J lost 5 bases, and 7 bases stayed unmatched. The CDR3 consists of 15 residues. Germline V gene lookup returns CDR1 KGHSH and CDR2 LQKENI. Described treatment: 15 to 20 received Ad26.COV2.S at low or high dose, single or two shots; about 5 received placebo; per-sample allocation not given. Sampling occurred on day 63 after the first vaccine or placebo injection. The repertoire was sequenced with immunoSEQ multiplex PCR; TCRdb's copy has only in-frame clones and lacks some. This table has about 350,000 clones, roughly 89% appearing once. Comment on this clone: No antigen is known for it.

The chain is built from TRBV18 and TRBJ2-7; 7 bases agree with TRBD1. The starting material was peripheral blood, obtained in a trial of Ad26.COV2.S vaccine versus placebo. The source of this sequence is a person between 18 and 65 years old who received the Ad26.COV2.S COVID-19 vaccine or a placebo. CDR3 nucleotides: TGTGCCAGCTCACCACCGACAGGGAGAATCCACGAGCAGTACTTC. Residues: CASSPPTGRIHEQYF. The variable domain in full, with the rest retrieved from reference TRBV18 and TRBJ2-7, is NAGVMQNPRHLVRRRGQEARLRCSPMKGHSHVYWYRQLPEEGLKFMVYLQKENIIDESGMPKERFSAEFPKEGPSILRIQQVVRGDSAAYFCASSPPTGRIHEQYFGPGTRLTVT.